The clone carrying this TCR beta chain was counted once. Its antigen is not identified. Trimming removed 0 bases at V and 7 bases at J, with 11 bases between. The CDR3 is 13 residues long. Per germline, CDR1 SGHTS and CDR2 YDEGEE. The data derive from a study of OX40 agonist ivuxolimab in advanced cancers. Study overall: Patients were infused with ivuxolimab every 2 weeks at 0.01 to 10 mg/kg. Study-level results: Dosing at 0.1 to 3.0 mg/kg was accompanied by clonal expansion of CD4+ and CD8+ blood T cells by week 6.

Profiled with immunoSEQ multiplex PCR; TCRdb holds only in-frame clones, not every one. The data contain over 15,000 clones, less than 95% of them seen just once; the ten biggest clones take up 45% to 50%. This receptor was taken from an adult with an advanced solid tumor such as melanoma, head and neck, liver or kidney cancer. The rearrangement links TRBV5-8 to TRBJ2-7; D gene unclear. The sample here was CD4+ or CD8+ T cells sorted from blood, taken in a trial of the OX40 agonist ivuxolimab. The CDR3 sequence is CASSLDLGVEQYF. The CDR3 DNA sequence: TGTGCCAGCAGCTTGGACTTGGGCGTTGAGCAGTACTTC.